A single sample is the source of the 18 T cell receptor beta chains below, sequenced in a study of blood T cell repertoires in COVID-19. The repertoire was sequenced with immunoSEQ multiplex PCR; TCRdb's copy has only in-frame clones and lacks some. Among about 73,000 clones, 90% were seen once, and the ten largest hold roughly 15%. Sequenced: peripheral blood. The receptor source for this set is a woman of 80 years or more with active or convalescent COVID-19.

The chain carries TRBV29-1 and TRBJ2-6; 9 nucleotides match TRBD1. V shed 4 bases, J shed 2 bases, and the junction held 0 bases outside the gene matches. This CDR3 comprises 14 residues. CDR1 is SQVTM and CDR2 is ANQGSEA in the germline V gene. For the CDR3, the DNA is TGCAGCGTTGGGGACAGGGCTGGGGCCAACGTCCTGACTTTC. It is translated as CSVGDRAGANVLTF. Looking up the rest from reference TRBV29-1 and TRBJ2-6 gives the full variable domain: SAVISQKPSRDICQRGTSLTIQCQVDSQVTMMFWYRQQPGQSLTLIATANQGSEATYESGFVIDKFPISRPNLTFSTLTVSNMSPEDSSIYLCSVGDRAGANVLTFGAGSRLTVL.

The V gene is TRBV11-2, the J gene TRBJ2-5; D is possibly TRBD1 (5 bases). This CDR3 spans 15 amino acids. Looked up from germline, CDR1 is SGHAT and CDR2 is FQNNGV. With 6 bases removed from V and 5 bases from J, the gap between germline ends came to 19 bases. The CDR3 here is CASRLGPAPQETQYF. The CDR3, as DNA: TGTGCCAGCAGATTGGGGCCTGCTCCACAGGAGACCCAGTACTTC.

The J gene is TRBJ1-6, the V gene TRBV21-1; whether TRBD1, the table's D call, matches the DNA was not checked. TRBV21-1 is described as a pseudogene. CDR3 length equals 15 residues. CDR3 in amino acids: CASIRSRGRNSPLHF. CDR3 sequence (DNA): TGTGCCAGCATCAGAAGCAGGGGGCGTAATTCACCCCTCCACTTT.

In this sample, this clone turned up once. The rearrangement joins TRBV14 to TRBJ2-2; no clear D gene. Germline CDR1 SGHDN, CDR2 FVKESK. V was trimmed by 4 bases and J by 7 bases, leaving 10 bases between them. The CDR3 spans 13 residues. The CDR3 DNA is TGTGCCAGCAGCCGAGACCCCGTCGGGGAGCTGTTTTTT. It codes for CASSRDPVGELFF.

The chain links TRBV11-2 to TRBJ1-2, with D maybe TRBD1 (5 bases). The length of the CDR3 is 15 residues. V lost 0 bases to trimming and J lost 4 bases, with 12 bases between them. Per germline, CDR1 SGHAT and CDR2 FQNNGV. The CDR3 DNA reads as TGTGCCAGCAGCTTAGATCTGGGGCGGACCTATGGCTACACCTTC. Translated, it gives CASSLDLGRTYGYTF.

The sample holds one count of this clone. V is TRBV28 and J is TRBJ1-1; D remains unclear. The CDR3 consists of 14 residues. CDR1 is MDHEN, CDR2 SYDVKM, per germline. Trimming pared 5 bases from V and 7 bases from J, leaving 17 bases between. CDR3 sequence (DNA): TGTGCCAGCAGTCAACTCGCCAAGACGGGTGAAGCTTTCTTT. Protein sequence: CASSQLAKTGEAFF.

The V gene is TRBV5-4, the J gene TRBJ1-6; D is unclear. The CDR3 sequence is 16 residues long. Germline CDR1 reads SGHNT; CDR2 reads YYREEE (reference sequence). V shed 4 bases and J shed 7 bases, with 18 bases lying between them. CDR3 in amino acids: CASSPRSGLRNSPLHF. In DNA, the CDR3 is TGTGCCAGCAGCCCCAGGTCCGGACTCAGAAATTCACCCCTCCACTTT.

The rearrangement uses TRBV5-6 and TRBJ2-5, with D maybe TRBD2 (5 bases). The length of the CDR3 is 17 residues. The V gene's germline CDR1 is SGHDT and CDR2 YYEEEE. V was pared by 6 bases and J by 5 bases, with 26 bases between. The CDR3: CASNPQRSSPSKETQYF. CDR3 DNA sequence: TGTGCCAGCAACCCGCAACGATCATCCCCTAGCAAGGAGACCCAGTACTTC. Variable domain in full (rest from reference TRBV5-6 and TRBJ2-5): DAGVTQSPTHLIKTRGQQVTLRCSPKSGHDTVSWYQQALGQGPQFIFQYYEEEERQRGNFPDRFSGHQFPNYSSELNVNALLLGDSALYLCASNPQRSSPSKETQYFGPGTRLLVL.

The chain uses TRBV5-6 and TRBJ1-1; D not certain. Per germline, CDR1 SGHDT and CDR2 YYEEEE. There are 13 residues in the CDR3. V was pared by 6 bases and J by 5 bases, with 14 bases between. CDR3 sequence (DNA): TGTGCCAGCAAGAGCGGTTGGGGTACTGAAGCTTTCTTT. Amino acids: CASKSGWGTEAFF.

The V call is TRBV3-1 (or the pseudogene TRBV3-2), the J call TRBJ2-1, with D maybe TRBD2 (7 bases). The CDR3 runs 12 residues. V dropped 4 bases and J dropped 15 bases, with 16 bases sitting between them. Germline values: CDR1 LGHDT, CDR2 YNNKEL (reference sequence). The CDR3 protein is CASSPEGGGRFF. The DNA for the CDR3 is TGTGCCAGCAGCCCCGAGGGGGGGGGCCGGTTCTTC.

The chain has TRBV9 and TRBJ2-2; 7 bases line up with TRBD1. The CDR3 is made up of 16 amino acids. Germline V lookup: CDR1 SGDLS, CDR2 YYNGEE. The V and J ends lost 4 bases and 1 base, in that order; junction bases with no gene match: 7. CDR3 DNA sequence: TGTGCCAGCAGCCCAAAGGGACAGCTGAACACCGGGGAGCTGTTTTTT. The encoded protein is CASSPKGQLNTGELFF. Complete variable domain (other parts from reference TRBV9 and TRBJ2-2): DSGVTQTPKHLITATGQRVTLRCSPRSGDLSVYWYQQSLDQGLQFLIQYYNGEERAKGNILERFSAQQFPDLHSELNLSSLELGDSALYFCASSPKGQLNTGELFFGEGSRLTVL.

This clone was seen at least ten times. This chain uses TRBV27 with TRBJ2-2, with a possible D match to TRBD1 (5 bases). The CDR3 is 14 residues long. The ends were cut back, 7 bases at V and 1 base at J, with 10 bases in the middle. Germline CDR1 MNHEY, CDR2 SMNVEV (reference sequence). The CDR3 reads CASNTDRNTGELFF. CDR3 bases: TGTGCCAGCAATACCGACAGGAACACCGGGGAGCTGTTTTTT.

CDR3 DNA: TGTGCCAGCAGTACGACCCAGGGGGCTCATGAGACCCAGTACTTC. This gives the protein CASSTTQGAHETQYF. The chain carries TRBV28 and TRBJ2-5; 8 positions match TRBD1. The J segment lost 5 bases and the V segment lost 5 bases, leaving 10 bases of the junction unmatched. CDR1 and CDR2 from the germline V gene are MDHEN and SYDVKM. This CDR3 has 15 amino acids.

DNA for the CDR3: TGTGCCTGGAGTCGACAGGGCATGGATGTGAACACTGAAGCTTTCTTT. Encoded protein: CAWSRQGMDVNTEAFF. The J gene is TRBJ1-1, the V gene TRBV30, with 7 nucleotides matching TRBD1. The CDR3 is 16 amino acids. Germline trimming cut 2 bases from V and 0 bases from J; bases unmatched to any gene: 9. Germline CDR1 GTSNPN, CDR2 SVGIG (reference sequence).

The V call is TRBV4-3, the J call TRBJ2-7; 7 nucleotides line up with TRBD2. Germline-derived CDR1 and CDR2 are LGHNA and YSLEER. This CDR3 spans 14 amino acids. V was clipped by 4 bases and J by 3 bases; unmatched bases: 6. CDR3 protein: CASSPRSGVYEQYF. The CDR3 nucleotides are TGCGCCAGCAGCCCGAGGAGCGGGGTCTACGAGCAGTACTTC.

V gene TRBV2 combines with J gene TRBJ1-2; 8 positions agree with TRBD1. Germline V CDR1 and CDR2: SNHLY, FYNNEI. Trimming removed 4 bases from V and 8 bases from J; junction bases left unmatched: 6. The CDR3 has 13 residues. The CDR3 region has the DNA TGTGCCAGCAGTGTTGGGCAGGGGGCAGGCTACACCTTC. Translating gives CASSVGQGAGYTF.

This chain connects TRBV19 to TRBJ1-3, with 8 bases fitting TRBD1. The CDR3 consists of 14 residues. J gave up 2 bases and V 7 bases, and 4 bases lay outside the gene matches. Germline CDR1 reads LNHDA; CDR2 reads SQIVND (reference sequence). CDR3 nucleotides: TGTGCCAGTAAAGACAGGGGAGCTGGAAACACCATATATTTT. It translates to CASKDRGAGNTIYF.

The table lists this clone with a count of one. The gene calls are TRBV2 and TRBJ2-5; D call uncertain. CDR3 size: 11 residues. V lost 3 bases and J 7 bases, leaving 6 bases between the germline ends. The germline CDR1 and CDR2 sequences are SNHLY and FYNNEI. This chain's CDR3 is CASSDPGTQYF. The CDR3 DNA reads as TGTGCCAGCAGTGATCCCGGGACCCAGTACTTC. Complete variable domain (other parts from reference TRBV2 and TRBJ2-5): EPEVTQTPSHQVTQMGQEVILRCVPISNHLYFYWYRQILGQKVEFLVSFYNNEISEKSEIFDDQFSVERPDGSNFTLKIRSTKLEDSAMYFCASSDPGTQYFGPGTRLLVL.